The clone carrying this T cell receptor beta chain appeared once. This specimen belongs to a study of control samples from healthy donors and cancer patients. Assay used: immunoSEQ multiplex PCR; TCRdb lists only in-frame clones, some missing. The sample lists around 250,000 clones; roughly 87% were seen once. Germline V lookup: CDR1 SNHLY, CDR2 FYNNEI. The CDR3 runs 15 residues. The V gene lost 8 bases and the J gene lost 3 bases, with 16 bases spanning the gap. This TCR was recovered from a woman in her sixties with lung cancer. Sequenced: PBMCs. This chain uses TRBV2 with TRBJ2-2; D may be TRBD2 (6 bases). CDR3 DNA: TGTGCCAGCCGTATCCCGGGACTTTACACCGGGGAGCTGTTTTTT. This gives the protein CASRIPGLYTGELFF.